The entry that follows covers one T cell receptor (beta chain) sequence. Authors' processing steps: Cell counts per sample came from amplifying reference gene primers. Sequenced by immunoSEQ multiplex PCR; TCRdb stores in-frame clones only, minus some. The V and J calls and clone size were taken over from that table, and D and trimming were inferred from the DNA. There are around 270,000 clones in the sample; roughly 84% occur only once, and 1.5% to 1.7% lies in the top ten. CDR3 length: 15 residues. From germline, CDR1 is LGHDT and CDR2 YNNKEL (reference sequence). V was cut by 4 bases and J by 6 bases, with 15 bases left in between. This entry comes from a study of blood T cell repertoires in COVID-19. Study-level information: Samples came from the United States, Italy and Spain, spanning acute and convalescent COVID-19. PBMCs, B-cell-depleted T cells, or T cells provided the cDNA or gDNA that made up the material.

The gene calls are TRBV3-1 (or the pseudogene TRBV3-2) and TRBJ1-4; TRBD1 is a possible D gene (6 bases). The sequence came from a woman aged 40 to 50 who had recovered from COVID-19. The sample was peripheral blood. DNA of the CDR3: TGTGCCAGCAGCCGGGAGCCCACAGGGTATGAAAAACTGTTTTTT. Protein product: CASSREPTGYEKLFF.